Each of the 20 T cell receptor beta chains below was sequenced from the same sample in a study of monozygotic twins with cystic fibrosis. The protocol was immunoSEQ multiplex PCR, while the TCRdb copy is restricted to in-frame clones and leaves out a portion. The data show 30,000 to 40,000 clones, around 65% seen once. What was sequenced was blood. The receptors here all came from a girl aged 10 to 17 with cystic fibrosis.

This clone was counted a few times. V is TRBV5-4 and J is TRBJ2-7; 7 nucleotides line up with TRBD2. The length of the CDR3 is 18 residues. The trim removed 3 bases at V and 5 bases at J, leaving 20 bases unmatched. Per germline, CDR1 SGHNT and CDR2 YYREEE (reference sequence). Written as DNA, the CDR3 is TGTGCCAGCAGCTCCACCCCACGACTAGCCGTTATGATCAACGAGCAGTACTTC. Translated: CASSSTPRLAVMINEQYF.

The V call is TRBV5-5, the J call TRBJ1-1; D gene unclear. CDR1 and CDR2 from the germline V gene are SGHKS and YYEKEE (reference sequence). The CDR3 loop spans 14 amino acids. Trimming shortened V by 4 bases and J by 0 bases, and 10 bases separated the two germline ends. CDR3 in amino acids: CASSRQAMNTEAFF. Written as DNA, the CDR3 is TGTGCCAGCAGCCGACAAGCAATGAACACTGAAGCTTTCTTT.

This chain uses TRBV19 with TRBJ1-2, with 7 bases lining up with TRBD1. The germline gives CDR1 LNHDA, CDR2 SQIVND (reference sequence). This CDR3 region has 16 residues. V lost 5 bases to trimming and J lost 2 bases; unmatched junction nucleotides: 11. The CDR3 here is CASSYTGDSWNYGYTF. CDR3 bases: TGTGCCAGTAGTTATACTGGGGACAGCTGGAACTATGGCTACACCTTC.

This clone was counted a few times. The V and J genes are TRBV5-1 and TRBJ2-5; D not certain. This CDR3 spans 14 amino acids. Germline assignment: CDR1 SGHRS and CDR2 YFSETQ. V lost 3 bases to trimming and J lost 5 bases, with 14 bases between them. DNA for the CDR3: TGCGCCAGCAGCTCACTGACGCGAAGGGAGACCCAGTACTTC. As protein: CASSSLTRRETQYF. Complete variable domain (other parts from reference TRBV5-1 and TRBJ2-5): KAGVTQTPRYLIKTRGQQVTLSCSPISGHRSVSWYQQTPGQGLQFLFEYFSETQRNKGNFPGRFSGRQFSNSRSEMNVSTLELGDSALYLCASSSLTRRETQYFGPGTRLLVL.

CDR3 sequence reads: CASSMERARGFGTEAFF. The CDR3 DNA follows: TGTGCCAGTAGTATGGAAAGGGCCAGGGGGTTCGGCACTGAAGCTTTCTTT. The chain couples TRBV19 to TRBJ1-1; 7 nucleotides agree with TRBD1. Per germline, CDR1 LNHDA and CDR2 SQIVND (reference sequence). V was clipped by 3 bases and J by 4 bases; unmatched bases: 14. CDR3 length equals 17 residues.

The chain recombines TRBV7-2 with TRBJ2-7; D remains ambiguous. The V end was cut by 5 bases, the J end by 0 bases, with 11 bases between. The germline V gene encodes CDR1 SGHTA and CDR2 FQGNSA. CDR3 length: 14 residues. The CDR3 is CASSPITSSYEQYF. DNA of the CDR3: TGTGCCAGCAGCCCAATAACAAGCTCCTACGAGCAGTACTTC.

The rearrangement links TRBV7-6 to TRBJ2-7, with D maybe TRBD2 (5 bases). CDR1 SGHVS and CDR2 FNYEAQ come from the germline V gene. This CDR3 spans 15 amino acids. Trimming shortened V by 4 bases and J by 2 bases, and 15 bases separated the two germline ends. CDR3 region: CASSSPTGKAYEQYF. CDR3 DNA: TGTGCCAGCAGCTCCCCCACGGGGAAAGCCTACGAGCAGTACTTC.

The chain has TRBV7-9 and TRBJ1-3; a weak D match, TRBD1 (5 bases). CDR1 is SEHNR, CDR2 FQNEAQ, per germline (reference sequence). This CDR3 has 15 residues. Trimming left V 1 base short and J 3 bases short, with 10 bases between. The CDR3 DNA reads TGTGCCAGCAGCTTAGGAGGGGCAGGTGGAAACACCATATATTTT. Translation: CASSLGGAGGNTIYF.

This clone is a singleton in its sample. CDR3 amino acids: CASSQDRPATDTQYF. In nucleotides, the CDR3 is TGCGCCAGCAGCCAAGATCGACCGGCCACAGATACGCAGTATTTT. The chain recombines TRBV4-3 with TRBJ2-3; D remains unclear. The V gene lost 0 bases and the J gene lost 2 bases, with 9 bases spanning the gap. This CDR3 is built from 15 residues. CDR1 LGHNA and CDR2 YSLEER come from the germline V gene.

This clone has only a few counts. The chain joins TRBV28 to TRBJ2-7, with D tentatively TRBD2 (5 bases). V dropped 1 base and J dropped 5 bases, with 9 bases sitting between them. Per the germline V gene, CDR1 is MDHEN and CDR2 is SYDVKM. The CDR3 is 13 residues long. The CDR3 DNA is TGTGCCAGCAGTTTATCGTCCGGGGACGAGCAGTACTTC. Its protein product is CASSLSSGDEQYF.

The chain combines TRBV4-1 with TRBJ2-1; 12 positions match TRBD2. Germline V lookup: CDR1 MGHRA, CDR2 YSYEKL. The CDR3 spans 17 residues. The V gene end was trimmed by 3 bases and the J gene end by 10 bases; junction bases not matched to a gene: 13. The CDR3 DNA follows: TGCGCCAGCAGCCAGGACGAGCTACTAGCGGGAGGCAGAGAGCAGTTCTTC. Protein product: CASSQDELLAGGREQFF.

The V gene is TRBV5-1, the J gene TRBJ1-1, with D tentatively TRBD1 (6 bases). Germline V gene sequence: CDR1 SGHRS, CDR2 YFSETQ. The V gene lost 2 bases and the J gene lost 1 base, with 15 bases spanning the gap. The CDR3 is 16 amino acids. CDR3 nucleotides: TGCGCCAGCAGCTTCTTGAGCAGGGGCGAGAACACTGAAGCTTTCTTT. Translating gives CASSFLSRGENTEAFF. The variable domain in full, completed from reference TRBV5-1 and TRBJ1-1, reads KAGVTQTPRYLIKTRGQQVTLSCSPISGHRSVSWYQQTPGQGLQFLFEYFSETQRNKGNFPGRFSGRQFSNSRSEMNVSTLELGDSALYLCASSFLSRGENTEAFFGQGTRLTVV.

The chain uses TRBV5-6 and TRBJ2-1; D gene ambiguous. Germline CDR1 is SGHDT and CDR2 is YYEEEE. The ends were cut back, 7 bases at V and 4 bases at J, with 6 bases in the middle. This CDR3 spans 11 amino acids. CDR3: CASGPYNEQFF. The CDR3 region has the DNA TGTGCCAGCGGCCCATACAATGAGCAGTTCTTC. Supplemented by reference TRBV5-6 and TRBJ2-1, the full variable domain reads DAGVTQSPTHLIKTRGQQVTLRCSPKSGHDTVSWYQQALGQGPQFIFQYYEEEERQRGNFPDRFSGHQFPNYSSELNVNALLLGDSALYLCASGPYNEQFFGPGTRLTVL.

This clone was seen a few times. The CDR3 reads CASSQTAYEQYF. CDR3 in DNA: TGTGCCAGCAGCCAAACCGCCTACGAGCAGTACTTC. The chain uses TRBV4-2 and TRBJ2-7; D not certain. Germline V lookup: CDR1 LGHNA, CDR2 YNFKEQ. V shed 2 bases and J shed 2 bases, with 4 bases lying between them. There are 12 residues in the CDR3.

The sample holds a few counts of this clone. The chain recombines TRBV19 with TRBJ2-7, with unresolved D. The CDR3 totals 15 residues. Germline CDR1 LNHDA, CDR2 SQIVND (reference sequence). V dropped 6 bases and J dropped 2 bases, with 17 bases sitting between them. In nucleotides, the CDR3 is TGTGCCAGTAGGGGAAAGACTTCCAGGCCCTACGAGCAGTACTTC. As protein: CASRGKTSRPYEQYF.

Concerning this clone: Germline and junction disagree at one end, which may indicate a read error. V and J are TRBV7-2 and TRBJ2-7, with TRBD2 identical over 7 bases. CDR1 is SGHTA, CDR2 FQGNSA, per germline. The CDR3 is 14 amino acids. Here the CDR3 reads CASSPSFTLAAMEF. Here the CDR3 DNA reads TGTGCCAGCAGCCCATCTTTTACGCTAGCGGCAATGGAGTTC.

This clone was counted a few times. The chain employs TRBV30 and TRBJ1-2, with a weak D call TRBD1 (5 bases). Between the trimmed V and J ends, which lost 3 bases and 8 bases, there was a span of 13 bases. CDR3 length: 12 amino acids. CDR1 GTSNPN and CDR2 SVGIG come from the germline V gene (reference sequence). The CDR3 DNA follows: TGTGCCTGGAGGGTTAGAGGGGTCGGCTACACCTTC. Amino acid sequence: CAWRVRGVGYTF.

The chain joins TRBV7-2 to TRBJ1-1; TRBD1 aligns across 10 bases. The CDR3 consists of 16 residues. Germline assignment: CDR1 SGHTA and CDR2 FQGNSA. Trimming removed 5 bases from V and 4 bases from J; junction bases left unmatched: 10. This CDR3 reads CASSPTGGTGVTEAFF. In nucleotides, the CDR3 is TGTGCCAGCAGCCCAACCGGCGGGACAGGGGTCACTGAAGCTTTCTTT.

The CDR3 bases are TGTGCCAGCAGCAAAGGTAGCGGGGTTTACAATGAGCAGTTCTTC. It yields the protein CASSKGSGVYNEQFF. The rearrangement links TRBV21-1 to TRBJ2-1; no DNA check was done on the table's D call, TRBD2. TRBV21-1 is a listed pseudogene. The CDR3 covers 15 residues.

The V gene is TRBV2, the J gene TRBJ2-5; D is ambiguous. The CDR3 runs 13 residues. Trimming removed 3 bases at V and 5 bases at J, with 10 bases between. From germline, CDR1 is SNHLY and CDR2 FYNNEI. CDR3 region: CASSEDWSETQYF. The CDR3 nucleotides are TGTGCCAGCAGTGAGGATTGGTCTGAGACCCAGTACTTC.